This T cell receptor (beta chain) was obtained from a study of shared clonotypes between healthy human individuals. Data came from immunoSEQ multiplex PCR; TCRdb stores just in-frame clones and leaves some out. The sample records roughly 2.1 million clones, about 92% being singletons. To note about this clone: Its antigen is undetermined.

Germline V gene data show CDR1 as MRHNA and CDR2 as SNTAGT. The CDR3 has 16 residues. Trimming took 3 bases from V and 0 from J; bases not matched to a gene: 6. Study-wide results and limits: Sharing across four donors was seen in about 5% of naive CD4 clonotypes.

Terminally differentiated effector memory CD45RA+ cells were left out of the naive CD8 fraction, which was CD45RO-negative and positively selected for CCR7. This rearrangement joins TRBV6-4 to TRBJ2-3, with 7 bases fitting TRBD2. This clonotype was obtained from a man aged 18 to 30 in good health. Some clones in this sample may be carry-over from other donors' samples. The sample taken for sequencing was naive CD8+ T cells from PBMCs. The CDR3 bases are TGTGCCAGCAGTGAGTATGAGACTAGCAGCACAGATACGCAGTATTTT. Amino acid sequence: CASSEYETSSTDTQYF.